This TCR beta chain was sequenced during a study of shared clonotypes between healthy human individuals (dated by TCRdb to 2020 to 2021). Regarding the complete study: A couple of women and a few men aged 18 to 49 years were included in the cohort. The study deeply sequenced blood TCR repertoires of about five healthy adults to estimate repertoire size and the extent of clonotype sharing between individuals. To increase sequencing depth and limit assay-specific biases, TCR repertoire library preparation and sequencing were carried out by different laboratories using diverse techniques. Each donor's leukapheresis produced roughly between about 0.8 and 10 billion PBMCs.

As for this clone: What antigen it recognizes has not been identified. Base quality data are lacking; no much larger clone is found one base away.

What the authors observed across the whole study: Because the study included only a small number of donors, the genetic and exposure-history diversity represented was limited. Pairwise subsampling led to the expectation that sequencing depth would affect the degree of clonotype sharing among donors. Sampling was limited to blood, and TCR repertoires in tissue likely differ from TCR repertoires in blood.

Its CDR3 holds 12 amino acids, cysteine through phenylalanine. This entry keeps only the CDR3 DNA: 36 bases, framed from base 1. CDR1 and CDR2 are drawn from the germline V gene: MDHEN, SYDVKM. At the junction V is shortened by 3 bases and J by 13 bases, with 15 bases in between. Donors were healthy HIV-negative adults with no recently reported acute infections or vaccinations. Every donor was a Caucasian adult living in Nashville, Tennessee, USA. In the unsorted samples, around 81 million PBMCs were counted, and genomic DNA was extracted using the QIAamp DNA Blood Mini kit. Blood was obtained by leukapheresis, after which PBMCs were separated by Ficoll-Histopaque density gradient centrifugation and cryopreserved in liquid nitrogen vapor phase. Using the deep immunoSEQ assay, multiplex PCR amplified TCR CDR3 regions from genomic DNA. For each cell subset, the extracted genomic DNA was distributed evenly across all wells of several immunoSEQ 96-well plates, and each plate served as one replicate. For unsorted PBMC, about 0.3 ug genomic DNA, equal to 25,000 to 35,000 T cell genomes, was loaded into each replicate PCR. Unsorted PBMC genomic DNA was sequenced across ten immunoSEQ deep assay plates. The purified libraries were quantified using a Qubit 3.0 fluorometer, sized with a Bioanalyzer 2100, and then quantified again using the KAPA Library Quantification kit. Each immunoSEQ 96-well plate was sequenced on its own single-read 150-cycle Illumina NextSeq 550 flow cell. Per the source publication's procedure: Because the immunoSEQ output included only junctional sequences and no quality scores, the filtering could not be the same as the filtering used for full-length reads. Sequences were annotated with PyIR, a Python wrapper for IgBLAST v1.9, using IMGT germline references to assign V/J genes and CDR3. Reads were removed for weak V/J assignments (E-value above 1e-6), missing CDR3, stop codons, out-of-frame junctions, or ambiguous translated residues. A V3J clonotype was defined by an identical inferred V gene, J gene, and CDR3 amino acid sequence. Percentage overlap between repertoires was computed as shared unique clonotypes divided by the size of the smaller repertoire. Repertoire richness was assessed with RTK rarefaction, the Chao1 estimator, and Recon v2.1 estimates of unobserved clonotypes. Sourced from immuneACCESS, this table was stored by TCRdb with only in-frame sequences that have V and J called. A share of the clones is absent; for the studies checked, an unresolved V gene accounts for under half, and the remainder has no known explanation. V and J calls and clone size are given by that table; D and trimming were obtained from the DNA. This sample comprises roughly 500,000 clones, approximately 81% of them detected only once. The ten largest clones capture 10% to 15% of the sample.

The V gene is TRBV28 and the J gene is TRBJ1-2, and the D gene may be TRBD1, 5 bases matching. The sample was PBMCs. This sequence originates from a woman between 35 and 50 years old in good health. Some clones in this sample may be carry-over from other donors' samples. The DNA sequence is as follows: TGTGCCAGCAGTTTTATAGGTAGGGGCGCCACCTTC. This sequence encodes CASSFIGRGATF.